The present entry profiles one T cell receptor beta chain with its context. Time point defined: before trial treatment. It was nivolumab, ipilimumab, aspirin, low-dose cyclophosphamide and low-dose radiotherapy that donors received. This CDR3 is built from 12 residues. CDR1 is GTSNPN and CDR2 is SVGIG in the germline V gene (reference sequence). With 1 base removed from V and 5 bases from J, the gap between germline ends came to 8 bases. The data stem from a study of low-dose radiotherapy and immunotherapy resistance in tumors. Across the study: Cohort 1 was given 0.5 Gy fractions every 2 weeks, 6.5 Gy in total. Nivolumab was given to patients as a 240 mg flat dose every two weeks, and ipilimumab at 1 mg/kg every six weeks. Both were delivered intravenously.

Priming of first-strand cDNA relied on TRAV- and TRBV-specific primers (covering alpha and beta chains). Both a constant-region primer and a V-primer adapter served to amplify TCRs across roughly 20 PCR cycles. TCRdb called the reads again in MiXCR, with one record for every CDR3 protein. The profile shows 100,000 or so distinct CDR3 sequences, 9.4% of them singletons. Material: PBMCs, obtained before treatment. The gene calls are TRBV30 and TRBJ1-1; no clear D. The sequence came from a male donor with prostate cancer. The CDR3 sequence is CAWSAEGTEAFF. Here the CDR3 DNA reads TGTGCCTGGAGTGCGGAGGGTACTGAAGCTTTCTTT.